This T cell receptor beta chain was observed in a study of beta chain features in type 1 diabetes. General study points: Patients and controls would be equally affected if PCR favored shorter templates. The influence of HLA type on TCRB rearrangement stayed undetermined. For Type 1 diabetes patients, all four CD4+ subsets carried TCRB CDR3s that were moderately but significantly shorter.

Note on this clone: Antigen: not known.

Germline-derived CDR1 and CDR2 are SEHNR and FQNEAQ (reference sequence). The CDR3 extends over 14 amino acids. The V and J ends lost 5 bases and 9 bases respectively, with 14 bases between them. Expressed TCRB transcripts were sequenced, since all the RNA that had been isolated was reverse transcribed. The repertoire was sequenced with immunoSEQ multiplex PCR; TCRdb's copy has only in-frame clones and lacks some. The sample consists of under 850,000 clones, around 15% of them appearing once. Sorting produced populations that all topped 95% purity. Specimen: naive CD4+ T cells from blood. The rearrangement joins TRBV7-9 to TRBJ1-6; D possibly corresponds to TRBD1 (6 bases). The receptor comes from a man aged 18 to 35 with type 1 diabetes. CDR3: CASSPPGHGSPLHF. The CDR3, as DNA: TGTGCCAGCAGCCCCCCGGGACACGGTTCACCCCTCCACTTT.